The 14 T cell receptor beta chains reported below all come from one sample, sequenced in a study of blood T cell repertoires in COVID-19. Here immunoSEQ multiplex PCR was the method, and the copy in TCRdb shows in-frame clones only, minus some. The table includes approximately 430,000 clones, around 86% detected once. Source material: peripheral blood. Every receptor here comes from a woman aged 25 to 39 with active or convalescent COVID-19.

This clone was seen a single time. The chain couples TRBV5-4 to TRBJ2-3; D might be TRBD2 (6 bases). This CDR3 contains 15 residues. Germline assignment: CDR1 SGHNT and CDR2 YYREEE (reference sequence). V shed 4 bases and J shed 2 bases, with 14 bases lying between them. CDR3 sequence (DNA): TGTGCCAGCAGCCCGTCGGGAGCCCTCACAGATACGCAGTATTTT. Protein product: CASSPSGALTDTQYF.

The rearrangement links TRBV3-1 (or the pseudogene TRBV3-2) to TRBJ1-1; D might be TRBD1 (6 bases). CDR1 and CDR2 (germline): LGHDT, YNNKEL (reference sequence). The CDR3 consists of 16 residues. With 1 base removed from V and 2 bases from J, the gap between germline ends came to 14 bases. The CDR3 spells CASSQVTGLDNTEAFF. In nucleotides, the CDR3 is TGTGCCAGCAGCCAAGTTACAGGGTTAGATAACACTGAAGCTTTCTTT.

The CDR3 reads CASTALVEAFF. The CDR3 bases are TGTGCCAGCACAGCTCTGGTCGAAGCTTTCTTT. The chain joins TRBV7-9 to TRBJ1-1, with unresolved D. Germline-derived CDR1 and CDR2 are SEHNR and FQNEAQ (reference sequence). The CDR3 covers 11 residues. V lost 7 bases and J 8 bases, leaving 11 bases between the germline ends. Variable domain in full (rest from reference TRBV7-9 and TRBJ1-1): DTGVSQNPRHKITKRGQNVTFRCDPISEHNRLYWYRQTLGQGPEFLTYFQNEAQLEKSRLLSDRFSAERPKGSFSTLEIQRTEQGDSAMYLCASTALVEAFFGQGTRLTVV.

This chain connects TRBV7-2 to TRBJ2-5, with D hard to call. The V and J ends lost 2 bases and 1 base respectively, with 14 bases between them. The CDR3 loop spans 16 amino acids. Germline V lookup: CDR1 SGHTA, CDR2 FQGNSA. CDR3: CASSLIVLVSQETQYF. In nucleotides, the CDR3 is TGTGCCAGCAGCTTAATTGTCCTAGTTTCCCAAGAGACCCAGTACTTC.

V usage is TRBV9 and J usage is TRBJ2-7; TRBD1 matches at 9 bases. V shed 4 bases and J 4 bases; nucleotides not matched to a gene: 9. The CDR3 runs 15 residues. Germline-derived CDR1 and CDR2 are SGDLS and YYNGEE. CDR3 coding DNA: TGTGCCAGCAGCCCTAGGGGACAGGGAGGTTACGAGCAGTACTTC. Translated: CASSPRGQGGYEQYF.

The chain combines TRBV5-4 with TRBJ1-2, with 7 bases matching TRBD1. The germline V gene has CDR1 SGHNT and CDR2 YYREEE (reference sequence). Unmatched junction bases numbered 10, after V lost 0 bases and J lost 8 bases. CDR3 length: 15 residues. The CDR3 nucleotides read TGTGCCAGCAGCTTGGGTCACAGGGGCGGCGGGGGCTACACCTTC. Translating it yields CASSLGHRGGGGYTF.

V and J are TRBV10-3 and TRBJ2-7; 9 bases agree with TRBD2. CDR3 length: 15 amino acids. V lost 3 bases, J lost 2 bases, and 5 bases stayed unmatched. Germline assignment: CDR1 ENHRY and CDR2 SYGVKD. CDR3 residues: CAISDGTSSTYEQYF. The CDR3 DNA reads as TGTGCCATCAGTGACGGGACTAGCAGTACCTACGAGCAGTACTTC.

The chain employs TRBV19 and TRBJ1-4; 7 positions match TRBD1. V trimming: 2 bases; J trimming: 8 bases; junction bases outside the gene matches: 5. Germline V lookup: CDR1 LNHDA, CDR2 SQIVND (reference sequence). The CDR3 has 14 amino acids. Here the CDR3 DNA reads TGTGCCAGTAGTATATGGCAGGGACAGGAAAAACTGTTTTTT. Protein: CASSIWQGQEKLFF.

V is TRBV10-3 and J is TRBJ1-4; D might be TRBD1 (6 bases). Germline CDR1 and CDR2: ENHRY and SYGVKD. The CDR3 runs to 13 residues. The germline V and J ends were trimmed by 8 bases and 8 bases, with 15 bases remaining between them. CDR3 residues: CAIGRQDGEKLFF. CDR3 DNA sequence: TGTGCCATCGGCAGACAGGACGGAGAAAAACTGTTTTTT.

The chain combines TRBV5-4 with TRBJ2-7, with TRBD2 as a possible D gene (7 bases). Germline CDR1 SGHNT, CDR2 YYREEE (reference sequence). The V end lost 4 bases, the J end lost 4 bases, and 18 bases lay between the germline ends. CDR3 length: 15 residues. The CDR3 DNA reads TGTGCCAGCAGCCAGCGGGGACAATCTCGGTACGAGCAGTACTTC. As protein: CASSQRGQSRYEQYF.

The J gene is TRBJ1-1, the V gene TRBV6-1; TRBD1 might be the D (5 bases). V shed 3 bases and J shed 0 bases, with 26 bases lying between them. The CDR3 is made up of 20 amino acids. CDR1 is MNHNS and CDR2 is SASEGT in the germline V gene. The CDR3 DNA is TGTGCCAGCAGTGAGGTCGGGAGACTTTATTCGGGCAGGGTGAACACTGAAGCTTTCTTT. This gives the protein CASSEVGRLYSGRVNTEAFF.

The rearrangement links TRBV27 to TRBJ1-1; TRBD1 might be the D (6 bases). The V end was cut by 7 bases, the J end by 0 bases, with 18 bases between. CDR1 MNHEY and CDR2 SMNVEV come from the germline V gene (reference sequence). CDR3 length equals 16 residues. CDR3 protein: CASIQSSGTLNTEAFF. CDR3 sequence (DNA): TGTGCCAGCATTCAATCCTCCGGGACATTGAACACTGAAGCTTTCTTT.

The V call is TRBV28, the J call TRBJ1-1; D may be TRBD1 (5 bases). This CDR3 spans 14 amino acids. Looked up from germline, CDR1 is MDHEN and CDR2 is SYDVKM. V lost 5 bases and J 0 bases, leaving 10 bases between the germline ends. The CDR3 region has the DNA TGTGCCAGCAGTCCCGCAGGGATGAACACTGAAGCTTTCTTT. Protein sequence: CASSPAGMNTEAFF.

This clone showed up just once. This chain uses TRBV5-1 with TRBJ2-7, with TRBD1 identical over 7 bases. Per the germline V gene, CDR1 is SGHRS and CDR2 is YFSETQ. After removal of 4 bases from V and 0 bases from J, the junction contained 13 bases not matched to a gene. This CDR3 has 17 residues. DNA of the CDR3: TGCGCCAGCAGCCCCGGCCATACCGGGACAGCCTCCTACGAGCAGTACTTC. Amino acid sequence: CASSPGHTGTASYEQYF.